The present entry profiles one T cell receptor beta chain with its context. The record originates from a study of blood T cell repertoires in COVID-19. Across the whole study: Acute and convalescent COVID-19 samples came from the United States, Italy and Spain. T cells, B-cell-depleted T cells, or PBMCs supplied cDNA or gDNA.

Germline CDR1 is SNHLY and CDR2 is FYNNEI. The V gene lost 8 bases and the J gene lost 0 bases, with 14 bases spanning the gap. This CDR3 is built from 15 residues. Per the authors' pipeline: Amplification from reference gene primers served as the basis for estimated nucleated cell counts. Only in-frame clones appear in the TCRdb table, and some are missing; sequencing was by immunoSEQ multiplex PCR. The V and J calls and clone size were taken over from that table, and D and trimming were inferred from the DNA. The table includes a few hundred thousand clones, roughly 84% detected once. The sequence was obtained from a man aged 45-65 years who had recovered from COVID-19. V is TRBV2 and J is TRBJ1-5; D gene unclear. Material: peripheral blood. In nucleotides, the CDR3 is TGTGCCAGCCGTAGAGCTGAAAATAGCAATCAGCCCCAGCATTTT. It translates to CASRRAENSNQPQHF.